This T cell receptor beta chain was retrieved from a study of blood T cell repertoires in COVID-19. V lost 4 bases, J lost 0 bases, and 12 bases lay in between. Germline V lookup: CDR1 SEHNR, CDR2 FQNEAQ (reference sequence). The CDR3 contains 15 residues. The repertoire was sequenced with immunoSEQ multiplex PCR; TCRdb's copy has only in-frame clones and lacks some. Of over 95,000 clones listed, roughly 82% are singletons. The chain employs TRBV7-9 and TRBJ1-2, with D tentatively TRBD1 (5 bases). Sequenced material: peripheral blood. This TCR was sampled from a woman aged 40-49 years with acute or convalescent COVID-19. CDR3 in amino acids: CASSSAGGSNYGYTF. In DNA form, the CDR3 reads TGTGCCAGCAGCTCCGCCGGGGGGTCTAACTATGGCTACACCTTC.